The 20 T cell receptor beta chains below come from one sample, sequenced in a study of T cells in localized non-small cell lung cancer. Repertoires were generated with immunoSEQ multiplex PCR, while TCRdb's copy carries only in-frame clones and drops some. The sample includes around 36,000 clones, 80% to 85% of them seen just once. The specimen was peripheral blood mononuclear cells, collected before any cancer treatment. These receptors were obtained from a male donor aged 60 or older with stage II lung adenocarcinoma.

The J gene is TRBJ2-7, the V gene TRBV11-2, with no clear D. Germline assignment: CDR1 SGHAT and CDR2 FQNNGV. V was clipped by 6 bases and J by 4 bases, with 16 bases between them. The CDR3 runs 14 residues. CDR3 nucleotide sequence: TGTGCCAGCAGTTCTGCCTCGGCGGTATACGAGCAGTACTTC. Its protein is CASSSASAVYEQYF.

The gene calls are TRBV5-4 and TRBJ1-1; D may be TRBD1 (5 bases). V lost 5 bases and J lost 0, with 20 bases in between. The CDR3 runs 17 residues. CDR1 and CDR2 (germline): SGHNT, YYREEE (reference sequence). This CDR3 reads CASRSGGGSLMNTEAFF. CDR3 nucleotide sequence: TGTGCCAGCAGGTCGGGGGGGGGTTCTCTCATGAACACTGAAGCTTTCTTT. Complete variable domain (other parts from reference TRBV5-4 and TRBJ1-1): ETGVTQSPTHLIKTRGQQVTLRCSSQSGHNTVSWYQQALGQGPQFIFQYYREEENGRGNFPPRFSGLQFPNYSSELNVNALELDDSALYLCASRSGGGSLMNTEAFFGQGTRLTVV.

This chain joins TRBV6-1 and TRBJ1-4, with D perhaps matching TRBD1 (6 bases). Trimming removed 2 bases from V and 6 bases from J, with 13 bases in between. The CDR3 spans 15 residues. Germline V lookup: CDR1 MNHNS, CDR2 SASEGT. The CDR3 nucleotides are TGTGCCAGCAGTGAAAGGTCCGCAGGGGATGAAAAACTGTTTTTT. It codes for CASSERSAGDEKLFF.

The V gene is TRBV27, the J gene TRBJ2-1; 10 positions agree with TRBD2. This CDR3 comprises 15 residues. After removal of 8 bases from V and 2 bases from J, the junction contained 6 bases not matched to a gene. Germline CDR1 MNHEY, CDR2 SMNVEV (reference sequence). The CDR3 nucleotides read TGTGCCAGCGCCAATAGCGGGAGGCCCTACAATGAGCAGTTCTTC. Translating gives CASANSGRPYNEQFF.

This chain joins TRBV25-1 and TRBJ2-4; possible D gene TRBD2, 5 bases. The length of the CDR3 is 15 residues. The V gene's germline CDR1 is MGHDK and CDR2 SYGVNS. The V gene lost 3 bases and the J gene lost 8 bases, with 17 bases spanning the gap. CDR3 bases: TGTGCCAGCAGTGATTCCTCCAGGCGGGCGGACATTCAGTACTTC. Translated: CASSDSSRRADIQYF. Together with reference TRBV25-1 and TRBJ2-4, the CDR3 gives the full variable domain: EADIYQTPRYLVIGTGKKITLECSQTMGHDKMYWYQQDPGMELHLIHYSYGVNSTEKGDLSSESTVSRIRTEHFPLTLESARPSHTSQYLCASSDSSRRADIQYFGAGTRLSVL.

CDR3 coding DNA: TGTGCCACCAGCAGCCTGCACAGGGGAAACACTGAAGCTTTCTTT. Its protein product is CATSSLHRGNTEAFF. The chain has TRBV15 and TRBJ1-1; TRBD1 matches at 7 bases. This CDR3 is 15 amino acids long. V was pared by 3 bases and J by 2 bases, with 6 bases of the junction left unmatched. Germline-derived CDR1 and CDR2 are LNHNV and YYDKDF (reference sequence). Combining the CDR3 with reference TRBV15 and TRBJ1-1 gives the whole variable domain DAMVIQNPRYQVTQFGKPVTLSCSQTLNHNVMYWYQQKSSQAPKLLFHYYDKDFNNEADTPDNFQSRRPNTSFCFLDIRSPGLGDTAMYLCATSSLHRGNTEAFFGQGTRLTVV.

This rearrangement joins TRBV28 to TRBJ2-1; D unclear. CDR3 length: 14 amino acids. Trimming left V 3 bases short and J 9 bases short, with 15 bases between. Germline-derived CDR1 and CDR2 are MDHEN and SYDVKM. Written as DNA, the CDR3 is TGTGCCAGCAGTTTTCTCAGGCTGATGGGTGAGCAGTTCTTC. Translated: CASSFLRLMGEQFF.

This chain connects TRBV6-6 to TRBJ1-4; 11 nucleotides agree with TRBD1. This CDR3 has 14 residues. The V gene's germline CDR1 is MNHNY and CDR2 SVGAGI (reference sequence). V shed 6 bases and J 7 bases; nucleotides not matched to a gene: 4. CDR3 region: CASSRGQGAEKLFF. In DNA, the CDR3 is TGTGCCAGCAGCCGCGGACAGGGGGCTGAAAAACTGTTTTTT.

This chain uses TRBV5-8 with TRBJ2-7; D gene unclear. The CDR3 extends over 14 amino acids. Germline V gene sequence: CDR1 SGHTS, CDR2 YDEGEE. The germline V and J ends were trimmed by 0 bases and 2 bases, with 9 bases remaining between them. CDR3: CASSLEELTYEQYF. The CDR3 DNA follows: TGTGCCAGCAGCTTGGAGGAGTTGACCTACGAGCAGTACTTC.

V is TRBV30 and J is TRBJ1-5, with 7 bases matching TRBD1. The CDR3 has 16 amino acids. Trimming took 3 bases from V and 4 from J; bases not matched to a gene: 12. Germline V gives CDR1 GTSNPN, CDR2 SVGIG (reference sequence). CDR3 nucleotide sequence: TGTGCCTGGAGCGAACGACAGGGTCGAGTAAATCAGCCCCAGCATTTT. Translation: CAWSERQGRVNQPQHF.

The CDR3 loop reads CASYWAKNSNQPQHF. The DNA for the CDR3 is TGTGCCAGCTACTGGGCCAAGAATAGCAATCAGCCCCAGCATTTT. The chain joins TRBV6-4 to TRBJ1-5; D gene ambiguous. In germline, CDR1 is MRHNA, CDR2 SNTAGT. Trimming left V 8 bases short and J 0 bases short, with 14 bases between. This CDR3 region has 15 residues.

The genes are TRBV18 and TRBJ2-2; a weak D match, TRBD1 (6 bases). The germline V and J ends were trimmed by 3 bases and 5 bases, with 16 bases remaining between them. The CDR3 is made up of 16 amino acids. CDR1 is KGHSH, CDR2 LQKENI, per germline. The CDR3 region has the DNA TGTGCCAGCTCACCTGCGAAGGACAGAAGGACCGGGGAGCTGTTTTTT. Its translation is CASSPAKDRRTGELFF.

The sample holds a few counts of this clone. The chain recombines TRBV2 with TRBJ1-4, with D unclear. This CDR3 has 15 amino acids. The V end was cut by 7 bases, the J end by 2 bases, with 14 bases between. CDR1 SNHLY and CDR2 FYNNEI come from the germline V gene. This CDR3 reads CASTQALGTNEKLFF. Written as DNA, the CDR3 is TGTGCCAGCACGCAGGCGCTAGGCACTAATGAAAAACTGTTTTTT.

V gene TRBV4-2 combines with J gene TRBJ2-7; 10 bases line up with TRBD2. J lost 5 bases, V lost 1 base, and 11 bases had no gene match. This CDR3 is 17 amino acids long. CDR1 and CDR2 (germline): LGHNA, YNFKEQ. CDR3 loop: CASSQGPPLAGVHEQYF. In nucleotides, the CDR3 is TGTGCCAGCAGCCAAGGGCCCCCTCTAGCGGGAGTTCACGAGCAGTACTTC.

The rearrangement links TRBV18 to TRBJ1-1; weak D call: TRBD1 (5 bases). The germline V and J ends were trimmed by 6 bases and 2 bases, with 13 bases remaining between them. Germline values: CDR1 KGHSH, CDR2 LQKENI. The CDR3 is 14 amino acids. The CDR3 DNA reads TGTGCCAGCTCTCTCAGGCAGGGAAACACTGAAGCTTTCTTT. Its translation: CASSLRQGNTEAFF.

The V and J genes are TRBV30 and TRBJ2-2, with 8 bases that match TRBD1. The J segment lost 1 base and the V segment lost 7 bases, leaving 2 bases of the junction unmatched. Germline CDR1 is GTSNPN and CDR2 is SVGIG (reference sequence). This CDR3 is 13 amino acids long. The CDR3 region is CASGTGNTGELFF. CDR3 nucleotides: TGTGCCTCCGGGACAGGGAACACCGGGGAGCTGTTTTTT.

The chain has TRBV19 and TRBJ1-4, with unresolved D. Germline-derived CDR1 and CDR2 are LNHDA and SQIVND (reference sequence). V was pared by 3 bases and J by 4 bases, with 6 bases between. CDR3 length: 13 amino acids. Here the CDR3 DNA reads TGTGCCAGTAGTATGAACAGTAATGAAAAACTGTTTTTT. Amino acid sequence: CASSMNSNEKLFF.

The chain uses TRBV6-1 and TRBJ1-4; the D gene is possibly TRBD1 (6 bases). The germline V and J ends were trimmed by 8 bases and 5 bases, with 15 bases remaining between them. The CDR3 contains 14 residues. Germline assignment: CDR1 MNHNS and CDR2 SASEGT. The CDR3 DNA follows: TGTGCCAGCGGCCAGGACAGCCTGAATGAAAAACTGTTTTTT. Translation: CASGQDSLNEKLFF.

The chain uses TRBV6-1 and TRBJ1-1; D remains ambiguous. The germline V gene encodes CDR1 MNHNS and CDR2 SASEGT. The CDR3 extends over 11 amino acids. V lost 6 bases, J lost 1 base, and 3 bases lay in between. The CDR3 nucleotides read TGTGCCAGCAGGGGGAACACTGAAGCTTTCTTT. Its protein product is CASRGNTEAFF.

The V call is TRBV4-2, the J call TRBJ2-5; weak D call: TRBD2 (6 bases). The CDR3 contains 16 residues. Germline V lookup: CDR1 LGHNA, CDR2 YNFKEQ. V dropped 0 bases and J dropped 3 bases, with 14 bases sitting between them. The DNA of the CDR3 is TGTGCCAGCAGCCAAGACCTTAGTGGCGGGAAAGAGACCCAGTACTTC. Translation gives CASSQDLSGGKETQYF.